The rows below give T cell receptor beta chains drawn from one sample of a study of control samples from healthy donors and cancer patients. Profiled with immunoSEQ multiplex PCR; TCRdb holds only in-frame clones, not every one. The repertoire consists of roughly 32,000 clones, with about 88% occurring once and the leading ten covering roughly 1.6%. Sequencing was carried out using PBMCs. These receptors all come from a woman aged 40 to 55 with lung cancer. The conserved cysteine and the conserved F or W are not part of the CDR3 here. Expanded clones get a size class; other rows say once, few or many, or leave the size out.

CDR3 protein	clone size	J gene	V gene
ASTTSLSNTEAF	.	TRBJ1-1	TRBV19
SASGEPQH	once	TRBJ1-5	TRBV20-1
ASSQDDQPQH	.	TRBJ1-5	TRBV12-3/TRBV12-4
ASSIGRGQETQY	.	TRBJ2-5	TRBV19
ASSFRGYEQY	.	TRBJ2-7	TRBV11-2
ATSKTVNTEAF	.	TRBJ1-1	TRBV15
ASSTSTGGEQF	.	TRBJ2-1	TRBV12-3/TRBV12-4
ASSPSSGGFYYEQY	.	TRBJ2-7	TRBV7-2
ASSLEYRLQGQGYT	.	TRBJ1-2	TRBV5-6
ASSSDRSNTEAF	.	TRBJ1-1	TRBV5-6
ASSSEFQMDRANTEAF	.	TRBJ1-1	TRBV11-2
ASSDPGTGRDEQF	.	TRBJ2-1	TRBV10-1
ASGYVSNTEAF	.	TRBJ1-1	TRBV12-5
ASSTRDRRSYEQY	.	TRBJ2-7	TRBV6-5
ASSFSTGGYATNEKLF	.	TRBJ1-4	TRBV9
ASSGQPSSYEQY	.	TRBJ2-7	TRBV19
ASSLAGGANINEQF	once	TRBJ2-1	TRBV7-2
ATSRDRQETQY	once	TRBJ2-5	TRBV15
ASSTGLAGGKGETQY	.	TRBJ2-5	TRBV5-1
ASSYAGDLQETQY	.	TRBJ2-5	TRBV6-2/TRBV6-3
ATSDPGDSGYEQY	.	TRBJ2-7	TRBV24-1
ASSQDPLTPGSTNTEAF	.	TRBJ1-1	TRBV3-1/TRBV3-2
ASSPNVNTEAF	.	TRBJ1-1	TRBV18
ASSLAATGHTGYT	.	TRBJ1-2	TRBV19
ASSDPGRSSYEQY	.	TRBJ2-7	TRBV2
ASSVRGEGNQPQH	.	TRBJ1-5	TRBV6-2/TRBV6-3
ASSNFNQPQH	once	TRBJ1-5	TRBV6-2/TRBV6-3
ASSNRQGPANEKLF	.	TRBJ1-4	TRBV7-6
ASPTTGQPNEAF	.	TRBJ1-1	TRBV5-8
ASSSGQGYYGYT	.	TRBJ1-2	TRBV6-5
ASTITGQETQY	few	TRBJ2-5	TRBV28
ASSYDRYTEAF	.	TRBJ1-1	TRBV6-6
ASSPYDRETQY	.	TRBJ2-5	TRBV5-4
ASSQVVLRGHLSYEQY	.	TRBJ2-7	TRBV3-1/TRBV3-2
ASSAGLAGKEDTQY	medium-sized	TRBJ2-3	TRBV9
ASRGRLAGSRTGELF	.	TRBJ2-2	TRBV5-8
ASSVSGRRYNEQF	.	TRBJ2-1	TRBV9
ASSVDEDFSTDTQY	.	TRBJ2-3	TRBV9
ASSFGGKGTQY	.	TRBJ2-5	TRBV7-9
ASSVGVETGSYGYI	once	TRBJ1-2	TRBV9
ASSQEMAQLAGGLGTQY	.	TRBJ2-5	TRBV3-1/TRBV3-2
ASSPRENYGYT	.	TRBJ1-2	TRBV18
ASSTPGQRATEAF	few	TRBJ1-1	TRBV19
ASNPDSYQPQH	.	TRBJ1-5	TRBV6-5
SVEDRAAPDTQY	.	TRBJ2-3	TRBV29-1
ASSQIQGSANEKLF	.	TRBJ1-4	TRBV3-1/TRBV3-2
ASSLDPGWSYNEQF	once	TRBJ2-1	TRBV5-4
ASSRETSDGSETQY	.	TRBJ2-5	TRBV4-3
ASSLTDTQY	.	TRBJ2-3	TRBV7-9
ASSPSTDTQY	.	TRBJ2-3	TRBV3-1/TRBV3-2
ATSDSGRAGELF	.	TRBJ2-2	TRBV24-1
ASTEGGGPDTQY	.	TRBJ2-3	TRBV2
ASSPDGNSPLH	.	TRBJ1-6	TRBV28